The 11 T cell receptor beta chains listed next were all sequenced from one sample in a study of T cell responses to AZD1222 COVID-19 vaccine. Clones were sequenced by immunoSEQ multiplex PCR, and TCRdb holds only the in-frame ones, with some missing. The table has about 70,000 clones, around 85% seen once. The specimen comprised peripheral blood, sampled on day 0 of AZD1222 vaccination. Every receptor here comes from an adult in good health.

The gene calls are TRBV28 and TRBJ2-1, with D maybe TRBD1 (5 bases). Trimming left V 8 bases short and J 5 bases short, with 13 bases between. This CDR3 contains 13 residues. The germline V gene encodes CDR1 MDHEN and CDR2 SYDVKM. The CDR3 DNA sequence: TGTGCCAGCGGAAGGGGTAGGAACAATGAGCAGTTCTTC. Translation gives CASGRGRNNEQFF. The full variable domain, its missing parts supplied by reference TRBV28 and TRBJ2-1, is DVKVTQSSRYLVKRTGEKVFLECVQDMDHENMFWYRQDPGLGLRLIYFSYDVKMKEKGDIPEGYSVSREKKERFSLILESASTNQTSMYLCASGRGRNNEQFFGPGTRLTVL.

The rearrangement joins TRBV5-1 to TRBJ1-1; D is unresolved. CDR3 length: 13 amino acids. Trimming cost V 0 bases and J 4 bases, with 7 bases left between them. Germline assignment: CDR1 SGHRS and CDR2 YFSETQ. The chain's CDR3 is CASSLGLGTEAFF. The CDR3 DNA reads TGCGCCAGCAGCTTGGGTCTGGGCACTGAAGCTTTCTTT.

The V gene is TRBV28, the J gene TRBJ1-2; 10 bases fit TRBD1. Trimming at V came to 4 bases and at J to 5 bases, leaving 13 bases not matched to a gene. CDR1 and CDR2 (germline): MDHEN, SYDVKM. This CDR3 has 17 residues. Here the CDR3 reads CASSSPSGTGEVYGYTF. CDR3 DNA sequence: TGTGCCAGCAGTTCCCCCTCCGGGACAGGGGAGGTGTATGGCTACACCTTC.

The chain is built from TRBV19 and TRBJ2-2; TRBD2 agrees at 7 bases. V shed 3 bases, J shed 4 bases, and the junction held 11 bases outside the gene matches. Germline CDR1 LNHDA, CDR2 SQIVND (reference sequence). This CDR3 contains 17 residues. The CDR3 reads CASSILRGNWGTGELFF. The CDR3 region has the DNA TGTGCCAGTAGTATCCTGCGGGGGAATTGGGGCACCGGGGAGCTGTTTTTT.

A few counts support this clone. This chain connects TRBV4-2 to TRBJ1-5, with D possibly being TRBD1 (6 bases). The V gene lost 5 bases and the J gene lost 0 bases, with 14 bases spanning the gap. This CDR3 has 16 residues. Per germline, CDR1 LGHNA and CDR2 YNFKEQ. CDR3 protein: CASSSAGGLSNQPQHF. The DNA for the CDR3 is TGTGCCAGCAGCTCCGCGGGGGGCCTTAGCAATCAGCCCCAGCATTTT.

This chain links TRBV30 with TRBJ1-5, with D perhaps TRBD1 (5 bases). The CDR3 consists of 13 residues. The V end was cut by 0 bases, the J end by 4 bases, with 7 bases between. The germline CDR1 and CDR2 sequences are GTSNPN and SVGIG (reference sequence). DNA of the CDR3: TGTGCCTGGAGTGTAGGGGCGAATCAGCCCCAGCATTTT. Residues: CAWSVGANQPQHF.

This clone was recorded once. As DNA, the CDR3 is TGTGCCAGCAGCGCCACAAGCTCCTACAATGAGCAGTTCTTC. Translation: CASSATSSYNEQFF. The chain employs TRBV9 and TRBJ2-1; the D is unclear. CDR3 length equals 14 residues. From germline, CDR1 is SGDLS and CDR2 YYNGEE. V was cut by 3 bases and J by 0 bases, with 7 bases left in between.

The chain couples TRBV6-5 to TRBJ1-2; D is perhaps TRBD1 (5 bases). The CDR3 spans 14 residues. Trimming cost V 2 bases and J 3 bases, with 10 bases left between them. Germline values: CDR1 MNHEY, CDR2 SVGAGI. The CDR3 DNA sequence: TGTGCCAGCAGTTACAGCCCAGGGCACTATGGCTACACCTTC. As protein: CASSYSPGHYGYTF.

As DNA, the CDR3 is TGTGCCTGGAATCTAGGGACTGAAGCTTTCTTT. It specifies CAWNLGTEAFF. The chain uses TRBV30 and TRBJ1-1, with no clear D. Germline V gene sequence: CDR1 GTSNPN, CDR2 SVGIG (reference sequence). CDR3 length equals 11 residues. V lost 4 bases and J 5 bases, leaving 8 bases between the germline ends.

The V gene is TRBV29-1, the J gene TRBJ1-2, with D possibly TRBD1 on 6 matching bases. There are 14 residues in the CDR3. Between the trimmed V and J ends, which lost 0 bases and 8 bases, there was a span of 16 bases. CDR1 and CDR2 (germline): SQVTM, ANQGSEA. The CDR3 coding sequence is TGCAGCGTTGAAGAAGCGCGGGGGGCGAGGGGCTACACCTTC. Its translation is CSVEEARGARGYTF.

This chain links TRBV24-1 with TRBJ2-2; possibly TRBD1 for D (6 bases). This CDR3 contains 15 residues. V was pared by 3 bases and J by 7 bases, with 14 bases between. Germline values: CDR1 KGHDR, CDR2 SFDVKD. The CDR3 region has the DNA TGTGCCACCAGTGATAGGACAGTTCCGAGCGGGGAGCTGTTTTTT. Its protein product is CATSDRTVPSGELFF.